This passage covers 5 T cell receptor beta chains from one sample sequenced in a study of blood T cell repertoires in COVID-19. Using immunoSEQ multiplex PCR, the repertoire was profiled, and TCRdb retains in-frame clones only, with some absent. This sample has about 310,000 clones; around 87% occur once, and the top ten carry around 7.8%. The sample consisted of peripheral blood. The source of these receptors is a woman in her forties or fifties who had recovered from COVID-19.

This rearrangement joins TRBV27 to TRBJ1-2; no clear D gene. The germline V and J ends were trimmed by 6 bases and 7 bases, with 15 bases remaining between them. The CDR3 runs to 13 residues. Germline V gene sequence: CDR1 MNHEY, CDR2 SMNVEV (reference sequence). This CDR3 is CASRRNLVGGYTF. In DNA form, the CDR3 reads TGTGCCAGCAGGCGTAACTTAGTCGGTGGCTACACCTTC.

This clone turned up a few times. V and J are TRBV29-1 and TRBJ2-3, with 10 positions matching TRBD2. V was clipped by 6 bases and J by 6 bases; unmatched bases: 12. CDR3 length equals 15 residues. Germline-derived CDR1 and CDR2 are SQVTM and ANQGSEA. CDR3 in amino acids: CSVVYSGGSSDTQYF. The CDR3 DNA sequence: TGCAGCGTGGTCTATAGCGGGGGGTCCTCCGATACGCAGTATTTT.

This clone has more than one count but fewer than ten. V and J are TRBV4-2 and TRBJ2-1; 8 nucleotides align to TRBD2. The CDR3 extends over 17 amino acids. CDR1 is LGHNA, CDR2 YNFKEQ, per germline. With V trimmed by 3 bases and J by 7 bases, 14 bases remained unmatched. The CDR3 here is CASSQSGDGGVRNEQFF. In DNA form, the CDR3 reads TGTGCCAGCAGCCAGAGCGGTGACGGGGGGGTTCGTAATGAGCAGTTCTTC.

This clone was recorded only once. This sequence joins TRBV5-1 and TRBJ1-5; TRBD1 aligns across 12 bases. The germline V gene has CDR1 SGHRS and CDR2 YFSETQ. After removal of 4 bases from V and 8 bases from J, the junction contained 7 bases not matched to a gene. There are 15 residues in the CDR3. DNA of the CDR3: TGCGCCAGCAGCATCGGGACAGGGGGCGACGAGCCCCAGCATTTT. Residues: CASSIGTGGDEPQHF.

This clone was counted only a few times. The chain joins TRBV4-3 to TRBJ1-3; 10 bases match TRBD1. The trim removed 2 bases at V and 4 bases at J, leaving 11 bases unmatched. This CDR3 comprises 18 residues. Looked up from germline, CDR1 is LGHNA and CDR2 is YSLEER. Here the CDR3 DNA reads TGCGCCAGCAGCCAAACGCTGCCCGGACAGGGGGGGGGAAACACCATATATTTT. It codes for CASSQTLPGQGGGNTIYF.